The 5 T cell receptor beta chains reported below all come from one sample, sequenced in a study of spatial heterogeneity in lung cancer. Time point reported: sample taken at primary tumor resection. Whole RNA obtained from tumor, nontumor lung or frozen PBMC underwent sequencing without sorting. MiXCR was run by TCRdb on the 5' RACE reads, yielding one entry per CDR3 protein. The sample lists more than 20,000 distinct CDR3 sequences; about 4.6% were seen once. The sequencing used PBMCs, collected at surgery. These receptors all stem from a male donor with early-stage non-small cell lung cancer.

This clonotype was observed at least ten times. The V and J genes are TRBV10-3 and TRBJ2-5; D is unresolved. V was clipped by 3 bases and J by 0 bases, with 11 bases between them. Looked up from germline, CDR1 is ENHRY and CDR2 is SYGVKD. The CDR3 runs to 15 residues. As DNA, the CDR3 is TGTGCCATCAGTGAATGGGGAACCTACCAAGAGACCCAGTACTTC. As protein: CAISEWGTYQETQYF.

This clonotype has ten or more counts. The V call is TRBV7-9, the J call TRBJ1-3; D is unresolved. Trimming took off 4 bases at V and 8 bases at J, with 12 bases between the two ends. The CDR3 spans 13 residues. The V gene's germline CDR1 is SEHNR and CDR2 FQNEAQ (reference sequence). CDR3 DNA sequence: TGTGCCAGCAGCTCCACTTCGGGGTACACCATATATTTT. It specifies CASSSTSGYTIYF. Supplemented by reference TRBV7-9 and TRBJ1-3, the full variable domain reads DTGVSQNPRHKITKRGQNVTFRCDPISEHNRLYWYRQTLGQGPEFLTYFQNEAQLEKSRLLSDRFSAERPKGSFSTLEIQRTEQGDSAMYLCASSSTSGYTIYFGEGSWLTVV.

This clonotype was seen many times. The chain carries TRBV10-3 and TRBJ1-5, with a weak D call TRBD1 (6 bases). The CDR3 has 14 residues. The V end lost 3 bases, the J end lost 9 bases, and 15 bases lay between the germline ends. Germline V gene lookup returns CDR1 ENHRY and CDR2 SYGVKD. CDR3 sequence reads: CAISDKQGEGPQHF. CDR3 DNA: TGTGCCATCAGTGATAAACAGGGCGAGGGGCCCCAGCATTTT.

In its sample, this clonotype was seen many times. At one end, the junction sequence differs from germline, possibly due to a read error. V is TRBV28 and J is TRBJ2-2; a possible D gene is TRBD2 (6 bases). Germline lookup yields CDR1 MDHEN and CDR2 SYDVKM. The CDR3 runs 17 residues. CDR3 bases: TGTGCCGGCAGCCCGTGGGTGGGCAGGGACTCCACCGGGGAGCTGTTTTTT. Its protein is CAGSPWVGRDSTGELFF.

This clonotype was counted many times. The V gene is TRBV19, the J gene TRBJ2-5, with 7 bases aligning to TRBD1. The CDR3 runs to 15 residues. CDR1 is LNHDA and CDR2 is SQIVND in the germline V gene (reference sequence). Unmatched junction bases numbered 11, after V lost 5 bases and J lost 5 bases. CDR3 nucleotides: TGTGCCAGTAGTTCGCAACAGGGGCGGCCTGAGACCCAGTACTTC. It yields the protein CASSSQQGRPETQYF.